This T cell receptor beta chain was sequenced during a study of blood T cell repertoires in COVID-19. About the study: Acute-phase and convalescent COVID-19 samples originated in the United States, Italy and Spain. PBMCs, B-cell-depleted T cells, or T cells provided the cDNA or gDNA that made up the material.

In the original workflow: Quantification of nucleated cells was approximated via reference gene primer amplification. Profiling relied on immunoSEQ multiplex PCR, and the TCRdb table lists in-frame clones only, not all of them. The D gene and trimming were derived from the DNA, and the V and J assignments and clone size from that table. The data contain 120,000 to 150,000 clones, roughly 87% of them singletons. The CDR3 totals 16 residues. In germline, CDR1 is SGDLS, CDR2 YYNGEE. V gave up 3 bases and J gave up 2 bases; unmatched junction bases: 9. A PCR-confirmed or clinician-diagnosed COVID-19 case had contacted exposed participants within 2 weeks of entry.

This receptor was obtained from a woman aged 40-49 years who had been exposed to COVID-19. The J gene is TRBJ2-3, the V gene TRBV9, with 7 bases aligning to TRBD1. The source material was PBMCs or T cells enriched from blood (not recorded which). CDR3 nucleotide sequence: TGTGCCAGCAGCGCCCGACAGGGAAGACCCACAGATACGCAGTATTTT. Translating it yields CASSARQGRPTDTQYF. The full variable domain, its missing parts supplied by reference TRBV9 and TRBJ2-3, is DSGVTQTPKHLITATGQRVTLRCSPRSGDLSVYWYQQSLDQGLQFLIQYYNGEERAKGNILERFSAQQFPDLHSELNLSSLELGDSALYFCASSARQGRPTDTQYFGPGTRLTVL.